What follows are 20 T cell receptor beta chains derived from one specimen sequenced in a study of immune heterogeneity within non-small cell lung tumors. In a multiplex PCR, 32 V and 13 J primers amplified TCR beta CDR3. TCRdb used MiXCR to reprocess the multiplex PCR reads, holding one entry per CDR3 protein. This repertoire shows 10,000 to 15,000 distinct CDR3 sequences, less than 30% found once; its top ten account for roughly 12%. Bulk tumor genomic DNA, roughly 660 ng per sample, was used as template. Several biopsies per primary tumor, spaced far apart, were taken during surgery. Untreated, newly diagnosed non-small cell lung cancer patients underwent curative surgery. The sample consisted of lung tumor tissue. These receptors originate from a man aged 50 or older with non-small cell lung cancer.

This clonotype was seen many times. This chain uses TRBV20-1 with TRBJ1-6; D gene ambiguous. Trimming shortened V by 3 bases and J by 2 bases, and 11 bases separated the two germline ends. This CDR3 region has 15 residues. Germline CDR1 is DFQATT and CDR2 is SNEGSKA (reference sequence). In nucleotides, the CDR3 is TGCAGTGCTAGTGATCCGAACACCTATAATTCACCCCTCCACTTT. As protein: CSASDPNTYNSPLHF.

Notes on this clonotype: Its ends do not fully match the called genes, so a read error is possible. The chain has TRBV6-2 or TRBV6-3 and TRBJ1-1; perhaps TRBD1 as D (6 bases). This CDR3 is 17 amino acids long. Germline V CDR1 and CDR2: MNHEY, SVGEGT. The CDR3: CASTKGGPRLLGTESFF. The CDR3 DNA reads TGTGCCAGCACCAAGGGGGGGCCACGGCTCCTTGGGACTGAATCTTTCTTT.

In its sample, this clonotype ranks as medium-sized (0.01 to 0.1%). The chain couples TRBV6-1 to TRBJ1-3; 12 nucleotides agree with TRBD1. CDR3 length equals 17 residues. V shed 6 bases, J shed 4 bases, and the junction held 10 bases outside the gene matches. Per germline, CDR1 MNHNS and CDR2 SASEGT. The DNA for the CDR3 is TGTGCCAGCAGGCACCCGGGACAGGGGGCGAGGGGAAACACCATATATTTT. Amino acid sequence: CASRHPGQGARGNTIYF.

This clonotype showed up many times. This CDR3 is CASSKVFFRQDSNTEAFF. CDR3 bases: TGTGCCAGCAGCAAAGTTTTCTTCAGACAGGACTCGAACACTGAAGCTTTCTTT. The J gene is TRBJ1-1, the V gene TRBV2; a weak D match, TRBD1 (6 bases). The germline gives CDR1 SNHLY, CDR2 FYNNEI. The V end was cut by 6 bases, the J end by 1 base, with 24 bases between. The CDR3 runs 18 residues.

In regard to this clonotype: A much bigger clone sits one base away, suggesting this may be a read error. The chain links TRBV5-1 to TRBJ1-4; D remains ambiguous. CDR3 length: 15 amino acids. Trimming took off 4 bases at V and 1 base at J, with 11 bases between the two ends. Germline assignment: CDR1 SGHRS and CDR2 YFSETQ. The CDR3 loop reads CASSLQRITNEKLFF. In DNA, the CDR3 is TGCGCCAGCAGCCTGCAGAGGATAACTAATGAAAAACTGTTTTTT.

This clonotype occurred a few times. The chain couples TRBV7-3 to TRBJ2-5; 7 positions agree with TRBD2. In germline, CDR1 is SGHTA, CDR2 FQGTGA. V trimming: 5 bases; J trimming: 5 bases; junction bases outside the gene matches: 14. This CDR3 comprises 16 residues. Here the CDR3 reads CASSPSMAGVGETQYF. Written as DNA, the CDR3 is TGTGCCAGCAGCCCCTCCATGGCGGGAGTCGGTGAGACCCAGTACTTC.

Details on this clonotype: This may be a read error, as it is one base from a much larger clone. The CDR3 DNA follows: TGCAGCGTCACCGGGGGGCAGGGACGAGGAGAGACCCAGTACTTC. Translating gives CSVTGGQGRGETQYF. This chain links TRBV29-1 with TRBJ2-5; D may be TRBD2 (7 bases). Per germline, CDR1 SQVTM and CDR2 ANQGSEA. The length of the CDR3 is 15 residues. V lost 6 bases and J lost 4, with 21 bases in between.

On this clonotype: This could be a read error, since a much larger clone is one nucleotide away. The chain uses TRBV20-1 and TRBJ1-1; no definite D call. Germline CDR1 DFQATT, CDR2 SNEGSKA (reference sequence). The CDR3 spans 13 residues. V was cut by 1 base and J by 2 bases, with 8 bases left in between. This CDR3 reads CSARVDYNTEAFF. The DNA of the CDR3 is TGCAGTGCTAGAGTAGACTATAACACTGAAGCTTTCTTT.

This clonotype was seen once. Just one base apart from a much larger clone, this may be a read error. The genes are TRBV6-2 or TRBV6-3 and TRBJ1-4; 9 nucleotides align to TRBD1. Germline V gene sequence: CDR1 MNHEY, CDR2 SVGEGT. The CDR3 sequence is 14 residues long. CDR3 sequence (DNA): TGTGTCAGCAGCCGACAGGGGGCTAATGAAAAACTGTTTTTT. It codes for CVSSRQGANEKLFF.

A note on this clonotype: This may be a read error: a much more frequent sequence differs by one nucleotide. CDR3 loop: CASIISGRASDEQFF. CDR3 nucleotides: TGTGCCAGCATCATCAGCGGGAGGGCCTCGGATGAGCAGTTCTTC. The V and J genes are TRBV5-8 and TRBJ2-1; 10 bases line up with TRBD2. The CDR3 runs to 15 residues. The V gene end was trimmed by 6 bases and the J gene end by 8 bases; junction bases not matched to a gene: 11. Germline CDR1 is SGHTS and CDR2 is YDEGEE.

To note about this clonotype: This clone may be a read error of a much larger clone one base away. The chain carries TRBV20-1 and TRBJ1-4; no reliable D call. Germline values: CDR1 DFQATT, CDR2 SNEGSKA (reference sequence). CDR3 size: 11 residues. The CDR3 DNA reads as TGCTGTGCTTCCACCGATGAAAAACTGTTTTTT. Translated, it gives CCASTDEKLFF.

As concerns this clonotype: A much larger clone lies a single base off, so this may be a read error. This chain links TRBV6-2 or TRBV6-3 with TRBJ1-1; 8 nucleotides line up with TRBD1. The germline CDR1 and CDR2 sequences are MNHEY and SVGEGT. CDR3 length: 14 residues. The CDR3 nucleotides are TGTGACAGCACCATTGGACAGGGGAACACTGAAGCTTTCTTT. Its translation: CDSTIGQGNTEAFF.

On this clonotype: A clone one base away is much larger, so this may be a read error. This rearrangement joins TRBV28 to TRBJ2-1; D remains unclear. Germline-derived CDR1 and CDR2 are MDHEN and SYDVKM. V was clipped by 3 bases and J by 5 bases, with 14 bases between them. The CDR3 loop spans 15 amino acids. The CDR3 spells CASSFVGRTNNEQFF. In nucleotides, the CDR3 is TGTGCCAGCAGTTTTGTCGGACGGACCAACAATGAGCAGTTCTTC. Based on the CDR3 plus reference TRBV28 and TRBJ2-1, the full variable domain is DVKVTQSSRYLVKRTGEKVFLECVQDMDHENMFWYRQDPGLGLRLIYFSYDVKMKEKGDIPEGYSVSREKKERFSLILESASTNQTSMYLCASSFVGRTNNEQFFGPGTRLTVL.

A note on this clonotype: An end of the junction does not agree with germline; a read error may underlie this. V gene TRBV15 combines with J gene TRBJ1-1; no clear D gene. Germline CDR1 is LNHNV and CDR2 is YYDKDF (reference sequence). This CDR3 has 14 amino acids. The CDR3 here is CATSRGGFNTEDFF. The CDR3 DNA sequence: TGTGCCACCAGCAGGGGAGGGTTTAACACTGAAGATTTCTTT.

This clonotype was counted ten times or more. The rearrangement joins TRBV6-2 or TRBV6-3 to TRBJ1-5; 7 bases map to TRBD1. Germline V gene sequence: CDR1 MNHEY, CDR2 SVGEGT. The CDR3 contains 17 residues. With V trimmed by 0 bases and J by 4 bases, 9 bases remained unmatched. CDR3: CASSYSGGARANQPQHF. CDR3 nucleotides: TGTGCCAGCAGTTACTCAGGGGGCGCGAGGGCTAATCAGCCCCAGCATTTT.

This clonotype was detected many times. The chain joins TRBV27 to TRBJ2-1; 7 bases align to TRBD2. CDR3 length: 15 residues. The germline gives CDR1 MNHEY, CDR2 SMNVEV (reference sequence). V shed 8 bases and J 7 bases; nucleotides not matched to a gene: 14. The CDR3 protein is CASAYQGAGGNEQFF. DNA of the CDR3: TGTGCCAGCGCGTACCAGGGAGCCGGGGGGAATGAGCAGTTCTTC.

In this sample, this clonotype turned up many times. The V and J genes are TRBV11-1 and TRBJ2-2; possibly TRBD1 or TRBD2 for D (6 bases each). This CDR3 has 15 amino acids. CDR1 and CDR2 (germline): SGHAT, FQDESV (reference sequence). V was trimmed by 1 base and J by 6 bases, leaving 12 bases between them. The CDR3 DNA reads TGTGCCAGCAGCTTAGTATTGGGGGGCTCCGGGGAGCTGTTTTTT. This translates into CASSLVLGGSGELFF.

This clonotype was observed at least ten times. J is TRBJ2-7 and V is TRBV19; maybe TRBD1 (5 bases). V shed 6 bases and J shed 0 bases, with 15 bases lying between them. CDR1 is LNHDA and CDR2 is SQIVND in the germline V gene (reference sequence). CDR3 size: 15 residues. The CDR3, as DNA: TGTGCCAGTAGGCAACAGGACGGTAACTCCTACGAGCAGTACTTC. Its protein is CASRQQDGNSYEQYF.

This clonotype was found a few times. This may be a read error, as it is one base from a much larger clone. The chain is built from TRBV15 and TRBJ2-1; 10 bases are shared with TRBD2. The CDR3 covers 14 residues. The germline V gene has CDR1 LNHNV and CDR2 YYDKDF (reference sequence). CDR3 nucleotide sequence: TGTGTCACTAGGAGCGGGGGGGACTACAATGAGCAGTTCTTC. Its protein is CVTRSGGDYNEQFF.

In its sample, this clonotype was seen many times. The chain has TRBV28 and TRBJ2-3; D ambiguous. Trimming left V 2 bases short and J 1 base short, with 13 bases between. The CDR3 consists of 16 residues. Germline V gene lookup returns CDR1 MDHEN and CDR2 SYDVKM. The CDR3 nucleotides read TGTGCCAGCAGTTTAAATAGTTTGGCAGGCACAGATACGCAGTATTTT. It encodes CASSLNSLAGTDTQYF.